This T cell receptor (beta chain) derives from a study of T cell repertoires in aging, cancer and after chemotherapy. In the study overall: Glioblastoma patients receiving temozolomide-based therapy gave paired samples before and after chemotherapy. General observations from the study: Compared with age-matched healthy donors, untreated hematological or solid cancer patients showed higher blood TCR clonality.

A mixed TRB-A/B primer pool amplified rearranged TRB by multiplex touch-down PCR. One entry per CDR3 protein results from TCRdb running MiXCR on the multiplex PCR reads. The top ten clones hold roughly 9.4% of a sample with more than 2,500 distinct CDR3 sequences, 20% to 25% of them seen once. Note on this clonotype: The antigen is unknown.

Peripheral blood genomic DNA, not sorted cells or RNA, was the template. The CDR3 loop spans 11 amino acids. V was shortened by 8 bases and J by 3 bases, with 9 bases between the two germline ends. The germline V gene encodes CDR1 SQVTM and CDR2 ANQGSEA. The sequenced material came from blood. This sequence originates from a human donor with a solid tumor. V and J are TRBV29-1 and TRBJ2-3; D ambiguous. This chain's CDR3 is CSLLITDTQYF. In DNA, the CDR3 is TGCAGCCTCCTGATTACAGATACGCAGTATTTT.